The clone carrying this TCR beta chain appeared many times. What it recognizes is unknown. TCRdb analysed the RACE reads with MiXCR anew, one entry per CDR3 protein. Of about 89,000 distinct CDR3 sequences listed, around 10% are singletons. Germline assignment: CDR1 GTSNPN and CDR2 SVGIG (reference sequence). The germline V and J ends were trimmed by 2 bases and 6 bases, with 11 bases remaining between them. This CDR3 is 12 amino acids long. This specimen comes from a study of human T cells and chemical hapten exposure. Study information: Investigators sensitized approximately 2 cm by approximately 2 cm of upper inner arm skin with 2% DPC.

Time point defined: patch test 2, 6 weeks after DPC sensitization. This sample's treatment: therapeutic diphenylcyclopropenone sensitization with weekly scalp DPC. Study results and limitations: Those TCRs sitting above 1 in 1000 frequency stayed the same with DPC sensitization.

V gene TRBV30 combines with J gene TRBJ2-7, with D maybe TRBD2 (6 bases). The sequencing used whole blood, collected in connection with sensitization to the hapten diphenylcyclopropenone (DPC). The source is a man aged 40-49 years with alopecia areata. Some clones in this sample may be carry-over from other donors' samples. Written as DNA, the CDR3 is TGTGCCTGGAGTCCGGGGGAACGCGAGCAGTACTTC. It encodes CAWSPGEREQYF.